These 21 T cell receptor beta chains share one sample of origin, sequenced in a study of human T cells and chemical hapten exposure. Time point of the sample: pre-sensitization, week 0. Treatment denoted: therapeutic diphenylcyclopropenone sensitization with weekly scalp DPC. TCRdb re-analysed the RACE reads in MiXCR, keeping a single row per CDR3 protein. The sample has 300,000 to 450,000 distinct CDR3 sequences, approximately 5.1% seen once; the top ten hold 2.6%. The material sequenced was whole blood, taken in connection with sensitization to the hapten diphenylcyclopropenone (DPC). These receptor sequences come from a woman between 45 and 65 years old with alopecia areata. Some clones in this sample may be carry-over from other donors' samples.

In this sample, this clonotype turned up many times. CDR3 protein: CASSQSTRSTGTDTQYF. The CDR3 coding sequence is TGCGCCAGCAGCCAGTCCACTAGGTCCACGGGAACAGATACGCAGTATTTT. The chain carries TRBV5-1 and TRBJ2-3, with D possibly being TRBD2 (5 bases). Germline-derived CDR1 and CDR2 are SGHRS and YFSETQ. V dropped 4 bases and J dropped 3 bases, with 21 bases sitting between them. There are 17 residues in the CDR3.

This chain joins TRBV20-1 and TRBJ2-3; D remains ambiguous. This CDR3 is 12 amino acids long. The germline CDR1 and CDR2 sequences are DFQATT and SNEGSKA (reference sequence). V lost 0 bases, J lost 2 bases, and 3 bases lay in between. The DNA for the CDR3 is TGCAGTGCTAGAGAGTACACAGATACGCAGTATTTT. This codes for CSAREYTDTQYF.

This clonotype was seen ten or more times. The chain has TRBV10-2 and TRBJ1-1; tentatively, D is TRBD1 (6 bases). This CDR3 has 15 residues. Germline V gene lookup returns CDR1 WSHSY and CDR2 SAAADI. Trimming shortened V by 7 bases and J by 0 bases, and 15 bases separated the two germline ends. The CDR3 spells CASTGGPTVNTEAFF. DNA for the CDR3: TGCGCCAGCACGGGGGGCCCTACAGTGAACACTGAAGCTTTCTTT.

In its sample, this clonotype was seen a few times. The chain carries TRBV7-6 and TRBJ1-5, with 10 bases fitting TRBD1. The CDR3 has 15 residues. V gave up 5 bases and J gave up 6 bases; unmatched junction bases: 7. Germline V gives CDR1 SGHVS, CDR2 FNYEAQ. CDR3 sequence (DNA): TGTGCCAGCAGCGCAAGACAGGGGGCCAGTCAGCCCCAGCATTTT. Translating gives CASSARQGASQPQHF.

This clonotype was picked up many times. This chain uses TRBV9 with TRBJ1-1; TRBD1 agrees at 9 bases. The CDR3 runs to 15 residues. J gave up 2 bases and V 3 bases, and 5 bases lay outside the gene matches. CDR1 and CDR2 (germline): SGDLS, YYNGEE. The CDR3 DNA sequence: TGTGCCAGCAGCGCCGGGACAGGGTTTAACACTGAAGCTTTCTTT. It specifies CASSAGTGFNTEAFF.

This clonotype was counted many times. The chain joins TRBV11-2 to TRBJ1-5; D not resolved. This CDR3 contains 15 residues. V lost 4 bases to trimming and J lost 2 bases, with 12 bases between them. The germline gives CDR1 SGHAT, CDR2 FQNNGV. In nucleotides, the CDR3 is TGTGCCAGCAGCTCACTAGAGGGTGGCAATCAGCCCCAGCATTTT. It specifies CASSSLEGGNQPQHF.

This clonotype showed up many times. The V call is TRBV2, the J call TRBJ2-3; 7 nucleotides line up with TRBD1. This CDR3 has 13 amino acids. Germline V gene lookup returns CDR1 SNHLY and CDR2 FYNNEI. The V gene end was trimmed by 10 bases and the J gene end by 2 bases; junction bases not matched to a gene: 6. The CDR3 reads CATKGQITDTQYF. The CDR3 nucleotides read TGTGCCACCAAGGGACAGATCACAGATACGCAGTATTTT.

The chain is built from TRBV15 and TRBJ2-1, with D perhaps matching TRBD2 (5 bases). Deletions cut 5 bases from V and 9 bases from J, with 14 bases between. The CDR3 contains 13 residues. Germline V gene data show CDR1 as LNHNV and CDR2 as YYDKDF (reference sequence). This CDR3 is CATSPTGVGEQFF. The CDR3 DNA is TGTGCCACCAGCCCGACCGGGGTCGGTGAGCAGTTCTTC.

The V and J genes are TRBV6-6 and TRBJ2-1; 10 bases map to TRBD2. The length of the CDR3 is 16 residues. CDR1 MNHNY and CDR2 SVGAGI come from the germline V gene (reference sequence). V was clipped by 6 bases and J by 5 bases; unmatched bases: 10. The CDR3 reads CASRESLAGADNEQFF. For the CDR3, the DNA is TGTGCCAGCAGGGAGTCTCTAGCGGGAGCAGACAATGAGCAGTTCTTC.

This clonotype was found many times. The chain couples TRBV9 to TRBJ2-7, with D perhaps TRBD1 (6 bases). The length of the CDR3 is 12 residues. Per germline, CDR1 SGDLS and CDR2 YYNGEE. Trimming stripped 4 bases from V and 5 bases from J, with 10 bases between. The CDR3 here is CASSRDNDEQYF. In nucleotides, the CDR3 is TGTGCCAGCAGCCGGGACAACGACGAGCAGTACTTC.

Ten or more counts support this clonotype. V gene TRBV30 combines with J gene TRBJ2-7; D gene ambiguous. Germline assignment: CDR1 GTSNPN and CDR2 SVGIG (reference sequence). This CDR3 is 13 amino acids long. V lost 1 base and J lost 7, with 14 bases in between. This chain's CDR3 is CAWSASDWVEQYF. The CDR3 bases are TGTGCCTGGAGTGCCTCCGACTGGGTAGAGCAGTACTTC.

The chain employs TRBV5-4 and TRBJ1-3; D ambiguous. Trimming removed 3 bases at V and 0 bases at J, with 7 bases between. The CDR3 loop spans 14 amino acids. The germline gives CDR1 SGHNT, CDR2 YYREEE (reference sequence). The CDR3 here is CASSSGDSGNTIYF. The CDR3 region has the DNA TGTGCCAGCAGCTCCGGAGACTCTGGAAACACCATATATTTT. The variable domain in full, completed from reference TRBV5-4 and TRBJ1-3, reads ETGVTQSPTHLIKTRGQQVTLRCSSQSGHNTVSWYQQALGQGPQFIFQYYREEENGRGNFPPRFSGLQFPNYSSELNVNALELDDSALYLCASSSGDSGNTIYFGEGSWLTVV.

A note on this clonotype: At one end the junction does not follow the germline gene, possibly because of a read error. The chain links TRBV11-2 to TRBJ1-5; D gene unclear. From germline, CDR1 is SGHAT and CDR2 FQNNGV. The CDR3 is made up of 13 amino acids. The chain's CDR3 is CATSLGPNQPQHF. CDR3 bases: TGTGCCACAAGTTTGGGCCCCAATCAGCCTCAGCATTTT. Filled out from reference TRBV11-2 and TRBJ1-5, the complete variable domain reads EAGVAQSPRYKIIEKRQSVAFWCNPISGHATLYWYQQILGQGPKLLIQFQNNGVVDDSQLPKDRFSAERLKGVDSTLKIQPAKLEDSAVYLCATSLGPNQPQHFGDGTRLSIL.

This clonotype was detected ten times or more. The chain carries TRBV7-6 and TRBJ1-4; TRBD1 matches at 7 bases. Trimming cost V 3 bases and J 2 bases; bases outside gene matches: 15. Germline V CDR1 and CDR2: SGHVS, FNYEAQ. The CDR3 has 19 residues. This chain's CDR3 is CASSLTGRRGLSTNEKLFF. The DNA of the CDR3 is TGTGCCAGCAGCTTGACAGGGCGTAGAGGGCTTTCGACTAATGAAAAACTGTTTTTT.

In this sample, this clonotype turned up many times. The V call is TRBV2, the J call TRBJ1-1, with TRBD1 as a possible D gene (6 bases). V was shortened by 11 bases and J by 3 bases, with 16 bases between the two germline ends. The CDR3 totals 13 residues. The germline V gene encodes CDR1 SNHLY and CDR2 FYNNEI. CDR3 residues: CAGTRKGDTEAFF. The CDR3 nucleotides are TGTGCCGGAACCCGTAAGGGGGACACTGAAGCTTTCTTT.

This clonotype was observed at least ten times. The chain has TRBV7-9 and TRBJ2-3; 9 bases match TRBD1. The germline gives CDR1 SEHNR, CDR2 FQNEAQ (reference sequence). Trimming cost V 2 bases and J 1 base; bases outside gene matches: 10. This CDR3 has 18 amino acids. Here the CDR3 reads CASSLTDRGQPRTDTQYF. In DNA, the CDR3 is TGTGCCAGCAGCTTAACGGACAGGGGACAGCCCCGCACAGATACGCAGTATTTT. Complete variable domain (other parts from reference TRBV7-9 and TRBJ2-3): DTGVSQNPRHKITKRGQNVTFRCDPISEHNRLYWYRQTLGQGPEFLTYFQNEAQLEKSRLLSDRFSAERPKGSFSTLEIQRTEQGDSAMYLCASSLTDRGQPRTDTQYFGPGTRLTVL.

Only a few counts were recorded for this clonotype. The rearrangement links TRBV4-1 to TRBJ2-3; D unresolved. Germline CDR1 is MGHRA and CDR2 is YSYEKL. The V end was cut by 1 base, the J end by 0 bases, with 11 bases between. The CDR3 loop spans 16 amino acids. In nucleotides, the CDR3 is TGCGCCAGCAGCCAAGGATTGCTTTCTAGCACAGATACGCAGTATTTT. As protein: CASSQGLLSSTDTQYF.

This clonotype was seen at least ten times. The V and J genes are TRBV7-2 and TRBJ2-2; no reliable D call. This CDR3 is 16 amino acids long. The V gene's germline CDR1 is SGHTA and CDR2 FQGNSA. The V end lost 6 bases, the J end lost 1 base, and 15 bases lay between the germline ends. The CDR3 reads CASSIRVGWNTGELFF. As DNA, the CDR3 is TGTGCCAGCAGTATACGCGTCGGGTGGAACACCGGGGAGCTGTTTTTT.

The chain joins TRBV7-2 to TRBJ1-1, with D uncertain. Deletions cut 1 base from V and 6 bases from J, with 6 bases between. In germline, CDR1 is SGHTA, CDR2 FQGNSA. This CDR3 is 12 amino acids long. The CDR3 coding sequence is TGTGCCAGCAGCTTAGGGGTCGCTGAAGCTTTCTTT. This gives the protein CASSLGVAEAFF.

This clonotype showed up many times. This sequence joins TRBV6-2 or TRBV6-3 and TRBJ2-5, with D possibly being TRBD1 (5 bases). This CDR3 spans 13 amino acids. V was trimmed by 1 base and J by 4 bases, leaving 7 bases between them. The germline V gene encodes CDR1 MNHEY and CDR2 SVGEGT. CDR3 in DNA: TGTGCCAGCAGTTACTGGGGCCGAGAGACCCAGTACTTC. Protein sequence: CASSYWGRETQYF.

The V gene is TRBV2, the J gene TRBJ2-3; TRBD1 is a possible D gene (6 bases). In germline, CDR1 is SNHLY, CDR2 FYNNEI. The V gene lost 10 bases and the J gene lost 3 bases, with 14 bases spanning the gap. The CDR3 runs to 13 residues. For the CDR3, the DNA is TGTGCCACCCGGACAGATGCGACAGATACGCAGTATTTT. It encodes CATRTDATDTQYF.